This TCR beta chain was identified in a study of T cells after yellow fever vaccination. The CDR3 has 14 amino acids. Germline trimming cut 5 bases from V and 7 bases from J; bases unmatched to any gene: 9. CDR1 and CDR2 (germline): DFQATT, SNEGSKA (reference sequence). The table lists this clonotype with many counts. MiXCR, applied by TCRdb to the 5' RACE reads, yields one record per CDR3 protein. The data contain about 30,000 distinct CDR3 sequences, nearly 4.5% of them singletons. The V gene is TRBV20-1, the J gene TRBJ2-5; TRBD2 aligns across 11 bases. The sequence derives from a man younger than 40 who received the YFV17D yellow fever vaccine. The sample here was CD8+ T cells sorted from PBMCs, taken 5 days after the yellow fever booster vaccination. CDR3 sequence reads: CSAVVAGGPATQYF. As DNA, the CDR3 is TGCAGTGCTGTGGTAGCGGGAGGGCCGGCGACCCAGTACTTC.